This T cell receptor beta chain was documented in a study of blood T cells in healthy people across ages. All donors came from Russia, were Caucasian and healthy, and spanned ages about 6 to 100. Isolation yielded PBMCs, at least 7 million per sample, in every case. The CDR3 totals 15 residues. Germline V gives CDR1 SQVTM, CDR2 ANQGSEA. Trimming took 5 bases from V and 6 from J, leaving 20 bases between them. This clonotype was recorded at least ten times. Alongside a J-beta primer mix, a sample-barcoded 5' primer served in a second PCR lasting about 6 to 12 cycles. One entry per CDR3 protein, called by TCRdb with MiXCR from the 5' RACE reads. This table holds fewer than 2 million distinct CDR3 sequences, approximately 39% found once.

The clonotype originates from a human donor in good health. The chain carries TRBV29-1 and TRBJ2-4; D not resolved. The sample comprised blood. CDR3: CSVLRPERVPNIQYF. In DNA form, the CDR3 reads TGCAGCGTTCTTAGACCCGAACGGGTTCCAAACATTCAGTACTTC. Together with reference TRBV29-1 and TRBJ2-4, the CDR3 gives the full variable domain: SAVISQKPSRDICQRGTSLTIQCQVDSQVTMMFWYRQQPGQSLTLIATANQGSEATYESGFVIDKFPISRPNLTFSTLTVSNMSPEDSSIYLCSVLRPERVPNIQYFGAGTRLSVL.